What follows describes a single T cell receptor (beta chain). Assay: immunoSEQ multiplex PCR; the TCRdb copy retains only in-frame clones and omits some. In the table there are over 10,000 clones, approximately 94% of which are singletons. These data belong to a study of technical replicates of blood from several donors. The CDR3 spans 14 residues. Germline CDR1 is SGHRS and CDR2 is YFSETQ. J gave up 6 bases and V 5 bases, and 7 bases lay outside the gene matches. The sequence derives from a human donor in good health. J is TRBJ1-4 and V is TRBV5-1; TRBD1 matches at 7 bases. Sequenced: PBMCs. The chain's CDR3 is CASRKGASDEKLFF. In DNA, the CDR3 is TGCGCCAGCAGAAAGGGGGCTTCGGATGAAAAACTGTTTTTT.